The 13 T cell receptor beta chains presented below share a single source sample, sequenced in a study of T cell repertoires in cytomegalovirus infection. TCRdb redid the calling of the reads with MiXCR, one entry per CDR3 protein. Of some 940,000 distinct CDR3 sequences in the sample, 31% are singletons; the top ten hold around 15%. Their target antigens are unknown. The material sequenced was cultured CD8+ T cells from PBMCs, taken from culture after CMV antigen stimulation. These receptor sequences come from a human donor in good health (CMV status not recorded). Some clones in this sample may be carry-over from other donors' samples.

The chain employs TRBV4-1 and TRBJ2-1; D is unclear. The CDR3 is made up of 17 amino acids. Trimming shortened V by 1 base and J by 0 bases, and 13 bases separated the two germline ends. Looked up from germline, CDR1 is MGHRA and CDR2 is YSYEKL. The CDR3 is CASSQGDWLPSYNEQFF. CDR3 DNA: TGCGCCAGCAGCCAAGGAGACTGGCTACCCTCCTACAATGAGCAGTTCTTC.

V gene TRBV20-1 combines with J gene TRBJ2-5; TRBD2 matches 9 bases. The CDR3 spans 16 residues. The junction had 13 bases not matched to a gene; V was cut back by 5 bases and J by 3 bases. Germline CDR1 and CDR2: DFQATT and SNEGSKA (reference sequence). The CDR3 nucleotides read TGCAGTGCTGTCCCCTCGGGCGGGGGGGGTAAAGAGACCCAGTACTTC. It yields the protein CSAVPSGGGGKETQYF.

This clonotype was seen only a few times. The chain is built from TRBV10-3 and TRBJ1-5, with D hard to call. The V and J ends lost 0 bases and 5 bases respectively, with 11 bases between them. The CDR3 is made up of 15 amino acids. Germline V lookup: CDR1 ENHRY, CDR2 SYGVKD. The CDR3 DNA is TGTGCCATCAGTGAGTCAGGAGGAGAATATCAGCCCCAGCATTTT. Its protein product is CAISESGGEYQPQHF.

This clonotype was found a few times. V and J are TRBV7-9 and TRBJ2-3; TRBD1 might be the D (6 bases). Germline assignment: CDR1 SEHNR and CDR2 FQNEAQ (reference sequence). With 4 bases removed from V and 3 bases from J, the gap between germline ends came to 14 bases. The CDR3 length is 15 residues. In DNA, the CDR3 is TGTGCCAGCAGCTCAGAGGGGGATAGTACAGATACGCAGTATTTT. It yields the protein CASSSEGDSTDTQYF.

CDR3 sequence: CAISDRGLTMDEQYF. The CDR3 DNA reads as TGTGCCATCAGTGATCGGGGACTGACAATGGACGAGCAGTACTTC. The J gene is TRBJ2-7, the V gene TRBV10-3, with D possibly matching TRBD2 (6 bases). Germline V gives CDR1 ENHRY, CDR2 SYGVKD. Trimming took 3 bases from V and 5 from J, leaving 17 bases between them. The CDR3 runs 15 residues.

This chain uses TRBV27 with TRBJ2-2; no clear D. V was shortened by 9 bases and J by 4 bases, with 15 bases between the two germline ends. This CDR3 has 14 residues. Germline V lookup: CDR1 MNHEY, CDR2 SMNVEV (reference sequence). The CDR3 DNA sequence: TGTGCCAGTGCTGGCTCCGTGGCCACCGGGGAGCTGTTTTTT. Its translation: CASAGSVATGELFF.

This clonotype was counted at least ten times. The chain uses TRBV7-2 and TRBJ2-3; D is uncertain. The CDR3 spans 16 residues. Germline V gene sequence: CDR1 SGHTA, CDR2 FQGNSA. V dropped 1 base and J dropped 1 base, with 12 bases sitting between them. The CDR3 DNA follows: TGTGCCAGCAGCTTAGGGGTCCGCGGAGGCACAGATACGCAGTATTTT. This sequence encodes CASSLGVRGGTDTQYF.

CDR3: CASSRTSGGPYEQYF. Here the CDR3 DNA reads TGTGCCAGCAGTCGGACTAGCGGGGGACCCTACGAGCAGTACTTC. This sequence joins TRBV28 and TRBJ2-7; TRBD2 matches 13 bases. Germline V gene sequence: CDR1 MDHEN, CDR2 SYDVKM. The length of the CDR3 is 15 residues. Trimming took 5 bases from V and 2 from J; bases not matched to a gene: 3.

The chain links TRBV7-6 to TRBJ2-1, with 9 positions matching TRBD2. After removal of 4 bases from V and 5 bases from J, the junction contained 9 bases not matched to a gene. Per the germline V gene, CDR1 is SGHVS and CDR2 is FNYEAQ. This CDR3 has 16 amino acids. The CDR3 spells CASSSRAGGVNNEQFF. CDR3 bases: TGTGCCAGCAGCTCTCGAGCGGGGGGAGTCAACAATGAGCAGTTCTTC.

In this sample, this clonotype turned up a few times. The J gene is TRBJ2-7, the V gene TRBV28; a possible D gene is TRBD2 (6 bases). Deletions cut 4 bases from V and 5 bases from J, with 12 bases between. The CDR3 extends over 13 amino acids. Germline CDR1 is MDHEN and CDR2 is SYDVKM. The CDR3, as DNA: TGTGCCAGCAGTTGGCAGGGCGGGGACGAGCAGTACGTC. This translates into CASSWQGGDEQYV.

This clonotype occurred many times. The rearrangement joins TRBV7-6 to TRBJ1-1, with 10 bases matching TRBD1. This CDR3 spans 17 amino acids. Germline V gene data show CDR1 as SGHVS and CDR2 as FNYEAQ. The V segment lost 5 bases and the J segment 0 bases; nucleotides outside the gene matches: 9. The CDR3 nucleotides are TGTGCCAGCAGCGAACGATCGGGACAGGGGATGAACACTGAAGCTTTCTTT. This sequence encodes CASSERSGQGMNTEAFF.

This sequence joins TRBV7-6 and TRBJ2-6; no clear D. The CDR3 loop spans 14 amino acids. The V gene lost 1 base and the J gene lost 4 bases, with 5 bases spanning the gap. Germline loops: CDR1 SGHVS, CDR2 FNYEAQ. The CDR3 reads CASSLVVGANVLTF. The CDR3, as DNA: TGTGCCAGCAGCTTAGTGGTCGGGGCCAACGTCCTGACTTTC.

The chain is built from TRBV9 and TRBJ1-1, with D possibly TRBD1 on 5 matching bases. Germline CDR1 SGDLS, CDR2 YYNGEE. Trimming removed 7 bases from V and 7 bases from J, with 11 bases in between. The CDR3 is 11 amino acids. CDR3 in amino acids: CASGRRGEAFF. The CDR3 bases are TGTGCCAGCGGAAGGAGGGGTGAAGCTTTCTTT.